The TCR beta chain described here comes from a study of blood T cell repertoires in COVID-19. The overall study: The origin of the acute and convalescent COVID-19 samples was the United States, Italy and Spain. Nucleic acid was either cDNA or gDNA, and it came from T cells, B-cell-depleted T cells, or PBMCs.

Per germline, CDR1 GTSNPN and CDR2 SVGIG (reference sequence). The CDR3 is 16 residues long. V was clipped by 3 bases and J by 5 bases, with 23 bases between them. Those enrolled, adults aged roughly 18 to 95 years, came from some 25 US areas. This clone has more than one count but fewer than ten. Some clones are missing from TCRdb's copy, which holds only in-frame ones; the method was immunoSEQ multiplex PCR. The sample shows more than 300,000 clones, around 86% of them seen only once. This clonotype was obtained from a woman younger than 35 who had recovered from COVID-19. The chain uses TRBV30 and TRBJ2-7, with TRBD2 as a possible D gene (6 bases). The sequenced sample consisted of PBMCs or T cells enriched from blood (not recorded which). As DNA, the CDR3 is TGTGCCTGGAGGGCCGACTTTGGAGGGCTTGAGCACGAGCAGTACTTC. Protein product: CAWRADFGGLEHEQYF.